A single sample is the source of the 27 T cell receptor beta chains below, sequenced in a study of cytomegalovirus exposure and HLA in healthy donors. Clones were read by immunoSEQ multiplex PCR, and TCRdb kept only the in-frame ones, dropping some. The table shows 150,000 to 200,000 clones, with 85% occurring only once. Sequencing was performed on PBMCs. All receptors derive from a man aged 25-40 years in good health and CMV-seropositive.

This chain links TRBV27 with TRBJ2-2, with 7 bases matching TRBD1. This CDR3 spans 16 amino acids. The germline gives CDR1 MNHEY, CDR2 SMNVEV (reference sequence). V was clipped by 5 bases and J by 0 bases; unmatched bases: 6. The CDR3 nucleotides read TGTGCCAGCAGTCTGGACAGGCTCGCGAACACCGGGGAGCTGTTTTTT. Protein sequence: CASSLDRLANTGELFF.

This rearrangement joins TRBV10-1 to TRBJ1-5, with D maybe TRBD1 (6 bases). The CDR3 spans 17 residues. Germline V gives CDR1 WNHNN, CDR2 SYGVQD (reference sequence). Trimming pared 2 bases from V and 4 bases from J, leaving 18 bases between. The CDR3 sequence is CASSERKGDRINQPQHF. DNA of the CDR3: TGCGCCAGCAGTGAGCGGAAGGGGGACCGGATAAATCAGCCCCAGCATTTT.

V and J are TRBV18 and TRBJ1-4, with 9 positions matching TRBD1. Germline-derived CDR1 and CDR2 are KGHSH and LQKENI. The ends lost 4 bases at V and 7 bases at J; junction bases unmatched: 7. The CDR3 is made up of 15 amino acids. CDR3 sequence (DNA): TGTGCCAGCTCACTTCGACAGGGGGGGAGTGAAAAACTGTTTTTT. Translation gives CASSLRQGGSEKLFF.

A few counts support this clone. This chain joins TRBV30 and TRBJ1-2; D remains ambiguous. Between the trimmed V and J ends, which lost 7 bases and 5 bases, there was a span of 14 bases. This CDR3 comprises 12 residues. The germline CDR1 and CDR2 sequences are GTSNPN and SVGIG (reference sequence). The CDR3 is CAYTRGQYGYTF. CDR3 bases: TGTGCCTATACCCGGGGTCAATATGGCTACACCTTC.

CDR3 sequence (DNA): TGTGCCAGCAGTTACTACCCAGGGGACCATGAGCAGTTCTTC. This codes for CASSYYPGDHEQFF. The chain combines TRBV6-5 with TRBJ2-1; the D gene is possibly TRBD1 (6 bases). Trimming shortened V by 1 base and J by 8 bases, and 12 bases separated the two germline ends. Germline loops: CDR1 MNHEY, CDR2 SVGAGI. This CDR3 has 14 residues.

The genes are TRBV5-1 and TRBJ2-1, with 10 bases that match TRBD2. V lost 3 bases, J lost 3 bases, and 12 bases stayed unmatched. The CDR3 contains 18 residues. Germline assignment: CDR1 SGHRS and CDR2 YFSETQ. For the CDR3, the DNA is TGCGCCAGCAGCTCGCAGGGAGCGGGGGGGCCGCGCTACAATGAGCAGTTCTTC. Protein product: CASSSQGAGGPRYNEQFF.

The chain combines TRBV18 with TRBJ1-4; 7 bases line up with TRBD1. Germline CDR1 reads KGHSH; CDR2 reads LQKENI. The CDR3 totals 13 residues. The trim removed 8 bases at V and 8 bases at J, leaving 8 bases unmatched. The DNA for the CDR3 is TGTGCCAGCCACCCGGGGACAGCAGAAAAACTGTTTTTT. Translating it yields CASHPGTAEKLFF.

This clone was detected only once. J is TRBJ2-7 and V is TRBV18, with D tentatively TRBD2 (5 bases). The CDR3 is 15 amino acids. Germline CDR1 is KGHSH and CDR2 is LQKENI. Deletions cut 4 bases from V and 9 bases from J, with 22 bases between. The DNA for the CDR3 is TGTGCCAGCTCACGGAGGAATTCCCAGAATCCTGTGCAGTACTTC. Its translation: CASSRRNSQNPVQYF.

The chain carries TRBV7-2 and TRBJ2-1; 8 positions agree with TRBD2. With 6 bases clipped from V and 2 bases from J, the junction kept 6 bases outside the gene matches. There are 15 residues in the CDR3. The germline V gene encodes CDR1 SGHTA and CDR2 FQGNSA. In DNA, the CDR3 is TGTGCCAGCAGGTCGGGGGGGTCGACCTACAATGAGCAGTTCTTC. Protein: CASRSGGSTYNEQFF. Variable domain in full (rest from reference TRBV7-2 and TRBJ2-1): GAGVSQSPSNKVTEKGKDVELRCDPISGHTALYWYRQSLGQGLEFLIYFQGNSAPDKSGLPSDRFSAERTGGSVSTLTIQRTQQEDSAVYLCASRSGGSTYNEQFFGPGTRLTVL.

This clone was counted once. The chain has TRBV7-6 and TRBJ2-2, with a tentative D call TRBD1 (6 bases). The CDR3 has 15 residues. Trimming cost V 5 bases and J 2 bases, with 12 bases left between them. CDR1 SGHVS and CDR2 FNYEAQ come from the germline V gene. The CDR3 DNA follows: TGTGCCAGCAGCACATGGACAGTAAACACCGGGGAGCTGTTTTTT. This encodes CASSTWTVNTGELFF.

The J gene is TRBJ1-2, the V gene TRBV7-2; 9 positions agree with TRBD1. CDR3 length: 16 amino acids. CDR1 is SGHTA, CDR2 FQGNSA, per germline. V dropped 5 bases and J dropped 0; count of bases not matched to a gene: 7. This CDR3 reads CASSLQTGGTNYGYTF. CDR3 in DNA: TGTGCCAGCAGCCTACAGACAGGGGGGACTAACTATGGCTACACCTTC.

This chain links TRBV2 with TRBJ1-1, with D perhaps matching TRBD1 (5 bases). The CDR3 is made up of 15 amino acids. Per the germline V gene, CDR1 is SNHLY and CDR2 is FYNNEI. Between the trimmed V and J ends, which lost 4 bases and 1 base, there was a span of 13 bases. The CDR3 loop is CASSAQGHQNTEAFF. CDR3 bases: TGTGCCAGCAGTGCTCAGGGTCATCAGAACACTGAAGCTTTCTTT.

The chain uses TRBV5-4 and TRBJ2-7; D perhaps matches TRBD2 (5 bases). Germline lookup yields CDR1 SGHNT and CDR2 YYREEE (reference sequence). Trimming cost V 4 bases and J 5 bases, with 16 bases left between them. CDR3 length equals 14 residues. The CDR3 nucleotides are TGTGCCAGCAGCCTGGGGAGAGACCCTGACGAGCAGTACTTC. Protein sequence: CASSLGRDPDEQYF.

The chain employs TRBV5-6 and TRBJ2-7, with no clear D. Trimming cost V 4 bases and J 2 bases, with 13 bases left between them. The CDR3 is made up of 14 amino acids. Looked up from germline, CDR1 is SGHDT and CDR2 is YYEEEE. CDR3 in amino acids: CASSPGRLPYEQYF. CDR3 DNA: TGTGCCAGCAGCCCTGGCAGGTTACCCTACGAGCAGTACTTC.

The chain carries TRBV11-2 and TRBJ2-3; D gene uncertain. This CDR3 is 12 amino acids long. Deletions cut 7 bases from V and 5 bases from J, with 10 bases between. CDR1 SGHAT and CDR2 FQNNGV come from the germline V gene. The chain's CDR3 is CASNQGGDTQYF. CDR3 sequence (DNA): TGTGCCAGCAATCAAGGCGGAGATACGCAGTATTTT.

The V call is TRBV15, the J call TRBJ1-2, with D possibly being TRBD1 (5 bases). The CDR3 has 15 amino acids. Germline loops: CDR1 LNHNV, CDR2 YYDKDF (reference sequence). The V end was cut by 0 bases, the J end by 4 bases, with 12 bases between. The CDR3 sequence is CATSRDKGASYGYTF. The CDR3 nucleotides read TGTGCCACCAGCAGAGATAAAGGGGCAAGCTATGGCTACACCTTC.

This chain uses TRBV20-1 with TRBJ2-5; tentative D call: TRBD2 (5 bases). Germline V CDR1 and CDR2: DFQATT, SNEGSKA (reference sequence). The CDR3 runs 10 residues. The V and J ends lost 5 bases and 6 bases respectively, with 7 bases between them. The DNA of the CDR3 is TGCAGTGCTGGCGGGCAGACCCAGTACTTC. It translates to CSAGGQTQYF.

This clone was observed a few times. The chain is built from TRBV21-1 and TRBJ1-6; TRBD1 is the table's D call and was not checked against the DNA. TRBV21-1 is deemed a pseudogene. The CDR3 has 13 amino acids. CDR3 DNA: TGTGCCAGCAGCTCCCAGGGCGATTCACCCCTCCACTTT. Translated, it gives CASSSQGDSPLHF.

The rearrangement joins TRBV19 to TRBJ2-5; D possibly corresponds to TRBD2 (5 bases). The V end was cut by 4 bases, the J end by 4 bases, with 10 bases between. Germline CDR1 is LNHDA and CDR2 is SQIVND (reference sequence). There are 13 residues in the CDR3. In nucleotides, the CDR3 is TGTGCCAGTAGTAACAGAGGAGGAGAGACCCAGTACTTC. Its translation is CASSNRGGETQYF.

This chain joins TRBV20-1 and TRBJ2-1, with 10 positions matching TRBD2. The length of the CDR3 is 11 residues. CDR1 and CDR2 from the germline V gene are DFQATT and SNEGSKA (reference sequence). Trimming cost V 3 bases and J 13 bases; bases outside gene matches: 3. This chain's CDR3 is CSASSSGGQFF. The CDR3 bases are TGCAGTGCTAGTTCTAGCGGGGGACAGTTCTTC.

The rearrangement links TRBV2 to TRBJ1-2; TRBD1 agrees at 8 bases. Trimming removed 1 base from V and 3 bases from J; junction bases left unmatched: 1. The germline gives CDR1 SNHLY, CDR2 FYNNEI. The CDR3 spans 14 residues. The CDR3 DNA reads TGTGCCAGCAGTGAAGGACAGGGGTACTATGGCTACACCTTC. The encoded protein is CASSEGQGYYGYTF.

This chain links TRBV7-2 with TRBJ2-7; perhaps TRBD1 as D (5 bases). Trimming pared 6 bases from V and 3 bases from J, leaving 12 bases between. Germline V gene lookup returns CDR1 SGHTA and CDR2 FQGNSA. The CDR3 has 13 residues. CDR3: CASSTQRGYEQYF. The CDR3, as DNA: TGTGCCAGCAGTACTCAAAGGGGCTACGAGCAGTACTTC.

The genes are TRBV7-9 and TRBJ1-1, with D perhaps matching TRBD1 (5 bases). Germline-derived CDR1 and CDR2 are SEHNR and FQNEAQ (reference sequence). The CDR3 covers 13 residues. Trimming cost V 7 bases and J 5 bases, with 14 bases left between them. The CDR3, as DNA: TGTGCCAGCACGCCGCCGGGGGATACTGAAGCTTTCTTT. Residues: CASTPPGDTEAFF.

V and J are TRBV2 and TRBJ2-1; TRBD2 matches at 13 bases. With 5 bases clipped from V and 1 base from J, the junction kept 11 bases outside the gene matches. Germline assignment: CDR1 SNHLY and CDR2 FYNNEI. CDR3 size: 19 residues. The CDR3 is CASSSERLAGGWSYNEQFF. The CDR3 DNA sequence: TGTGCCAGCAGTTCCGAGAGACTAGCGGGGGGTTGGTCCTACAATGAGCAGTTCTTC.

The chain has TRBV29-1 and TRBJ2-1; 7 nucleotides line up with TRBD2. This CDR3 is 16 amino acids long. V lost 1 base, J lost 9 bases, and 15 bases stayed unmatched. CDR1 and CDR2 (germline): SQVTM, ANQGSEA. CDR3 region: CSVEGGSGSITGEQFF. The CDR3 region has the DNA TGCAGCGTTGAAGGGGGTAGCGGGTCCATTACTGGTGAGCAGTTCTTC.

The rearrangement links TRBV2 to TRBJ1-5; D might be TRBD1 (6 bases). The CDR3 consists of 17 residues. Germline CDR1 and CDR2: SNHLY and FYNNEI. V shed 0 bases and J shed 2 bases, with 14 bases lying between them. CDR3 sequence reads: CASSEAGRGFGNQPQHF. CDR3 nucleotide sequence: TGTGCCAGCAGTGAAGCAGGCAGGGGATTTGGCAATCAGCCCCAGCATTTT.

The chain links TRBV9 to TRBJ2-1; TRBD2 aligns across 15 bases. J lost 9 bases, V lost 2 bases, and 6 bases had no gene match. The germline CDR1 and CDR2 sequences are SGDLS and YYNGEE. CDR3 length equals 16 residues. CDR3 coding DNA: TGTGCCAGCAGCGTTCGGACTAGCGGGGGGGTAGGTGAGCAGTTCTTC. Its protein product is CASSVRTSGGVGEQFF.